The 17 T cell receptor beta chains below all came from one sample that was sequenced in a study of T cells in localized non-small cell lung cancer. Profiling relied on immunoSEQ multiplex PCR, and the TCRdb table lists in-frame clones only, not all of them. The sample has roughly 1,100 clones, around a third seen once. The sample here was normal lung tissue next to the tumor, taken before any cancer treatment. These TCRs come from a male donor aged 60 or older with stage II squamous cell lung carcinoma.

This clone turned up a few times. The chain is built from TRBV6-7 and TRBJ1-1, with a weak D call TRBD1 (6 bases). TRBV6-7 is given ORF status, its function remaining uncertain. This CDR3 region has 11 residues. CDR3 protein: CASVQGTEAFF. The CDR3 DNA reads TGTGCTAGCGTACAGGGCACTGAAGCTTTCTTT.

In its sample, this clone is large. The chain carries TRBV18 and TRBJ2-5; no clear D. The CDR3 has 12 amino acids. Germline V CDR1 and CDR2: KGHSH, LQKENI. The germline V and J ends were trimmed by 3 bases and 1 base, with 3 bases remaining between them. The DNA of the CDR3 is TGTGCCAGCTCACCGCTCCAAGAGACCCAGTACTTC. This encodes CASSPLQETQYF.

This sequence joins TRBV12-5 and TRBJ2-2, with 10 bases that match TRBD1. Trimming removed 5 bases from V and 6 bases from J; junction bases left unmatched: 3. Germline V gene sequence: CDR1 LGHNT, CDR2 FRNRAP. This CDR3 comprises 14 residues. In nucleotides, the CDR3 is TGTGCTAGTGGTGTGGGACAGGGGTCCGGGGAGCTGTTTTTT. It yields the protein CASGVGQGSGELFF.

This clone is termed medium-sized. The DNA of the CDR3 is TGTGCCAGCACGACCGGGACGAACACTGAAGCTTTCTTT. Translated: CASTTGTNTEAFF. The rearrangement links TRBV6-8 to TRBJ1-1; TRBD1 is a possible D gene (5 bases). Germline values: CDR1 MNHGY, CDR2 SAAAGT. The CDR3 has 13 amino acids. V shed 7 bases and J shed 1 base, with 10 bases lying between them.

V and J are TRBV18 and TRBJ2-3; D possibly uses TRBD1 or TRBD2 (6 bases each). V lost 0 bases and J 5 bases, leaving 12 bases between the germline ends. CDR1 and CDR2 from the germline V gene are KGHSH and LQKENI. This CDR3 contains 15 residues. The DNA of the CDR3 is TGTGCCAGCTCACCACCATCGGGGGCCAGAGATACGCAGTATTTT. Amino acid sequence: CASSPPSGARDTQYF.

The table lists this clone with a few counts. Here the CDR3 reads CASSALANTGELFF. CDR3 DNA: TGTGCCAGCAGTGCCCTAGCCAACACCGGGGAGCTGTTTTTT. The rearrangement links TRBV6-8 to TRBJ2-2; perhaps TRBD2 as D (5 bases). CDR1 is MNHGY, CDR2 SAAAGT, per germline. Trimming left V 5 bases short and J 2 bases short, with 9 bases between. This CDR3 is 14 amino acids long.

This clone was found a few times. The CDR3 spells CASSWTVSDTQYF. CDR3 sequence (DNA): TGTGCCAGTAGTTGGACTGTATCAGATACGCAGTATTTT. The rearrangement uses TRBV19 and TRBJ2-3; TRBD2 might be the D (5 bases). Germline V lookup: CDR1 LNHDA, CDR2 SQIVND (reference sequence). With 5 bases removed from V and 4 bases from J, the gap between germline ends came to 10 bases. This CDR3 comprises 13 residues.

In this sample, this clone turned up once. The CDR3, as DNA: TGTGCCAGTAGTATCAGTTCGGGACAGTTTAATGAAAAACTGTTTTTT. This encodes CASSISSGQFNEKLFF. The genes are TRBV19 and TRBJ1-4; 7 positions agree with TRBD1. The CDR3 has 16 amino acids. V lost 3 bases and J lost 4; bases outside the gene matches: 8. Germline V gene data show CDR1 as LNHDA and CDR2 as SQIVND (reference sequence).

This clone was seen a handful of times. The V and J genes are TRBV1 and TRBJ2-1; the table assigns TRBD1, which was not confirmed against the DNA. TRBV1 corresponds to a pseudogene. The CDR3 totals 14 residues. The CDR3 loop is CASSQDRGRGEQFF. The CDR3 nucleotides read TGCGCCAGCAGCCAAGATCGTGGCAGGGGGGAGCAGTTCTTC.

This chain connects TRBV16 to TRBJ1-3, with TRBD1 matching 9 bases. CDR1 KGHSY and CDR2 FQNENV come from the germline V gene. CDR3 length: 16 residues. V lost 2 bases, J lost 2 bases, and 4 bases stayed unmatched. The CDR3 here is CASSQRGQGTGNTIYF. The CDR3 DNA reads TGTGCCAGCAGCCAACGGGGACAGGGAACTGGAAACACCATATATTTT.

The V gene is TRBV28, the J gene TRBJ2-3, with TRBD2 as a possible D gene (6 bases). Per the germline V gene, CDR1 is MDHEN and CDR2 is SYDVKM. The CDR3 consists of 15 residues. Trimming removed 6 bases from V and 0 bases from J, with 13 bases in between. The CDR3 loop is CASRTPGVSTDTQYF. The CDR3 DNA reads TGTGCCAGCAGGACCCCGGGGGTGAGCACAGATACGCAGTATTTT.

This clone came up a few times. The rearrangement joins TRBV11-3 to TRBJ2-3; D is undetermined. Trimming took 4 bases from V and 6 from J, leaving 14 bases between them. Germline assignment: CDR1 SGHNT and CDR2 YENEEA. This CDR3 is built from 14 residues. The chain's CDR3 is CASSSSSTSDTQYF. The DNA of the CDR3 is TGTGCCAGCAGCTCTTCTTCCACGTCGGATACGCAGTATTTT.

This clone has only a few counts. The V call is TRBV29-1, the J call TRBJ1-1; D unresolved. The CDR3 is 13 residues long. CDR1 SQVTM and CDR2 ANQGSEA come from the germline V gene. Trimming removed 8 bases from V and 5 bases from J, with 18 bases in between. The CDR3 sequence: CSTWLEGKTEAFF. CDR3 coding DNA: TGCAGCACCTGGTTAGAGGGAAAGACTGAAGCTTTCTTT.

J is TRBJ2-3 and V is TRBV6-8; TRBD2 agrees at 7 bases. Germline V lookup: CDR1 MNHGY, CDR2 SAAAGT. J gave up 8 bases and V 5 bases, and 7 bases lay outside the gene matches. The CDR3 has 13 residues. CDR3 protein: CASSISSGPTQYF. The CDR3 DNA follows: TGTGCCAGCAGTATTTCTAGCGGCCCTACGCAGTATTTT.

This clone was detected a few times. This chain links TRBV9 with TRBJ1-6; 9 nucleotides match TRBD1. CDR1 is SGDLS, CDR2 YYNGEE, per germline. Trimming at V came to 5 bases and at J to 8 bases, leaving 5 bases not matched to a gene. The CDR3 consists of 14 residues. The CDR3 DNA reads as TGTGCCAGCAGACAGGGGGCTTTTGATTCACCCCTCCACTTT. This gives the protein CASRQGAFDSPLHF.

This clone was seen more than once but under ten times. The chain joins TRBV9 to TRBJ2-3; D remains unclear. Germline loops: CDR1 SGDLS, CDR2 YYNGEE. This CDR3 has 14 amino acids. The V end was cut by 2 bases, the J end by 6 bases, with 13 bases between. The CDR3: CASSVLTEMDTQYF. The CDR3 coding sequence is TGTGCCAGCAGCGTCTTGACTGAGATGGATACGCAGTATTTT.

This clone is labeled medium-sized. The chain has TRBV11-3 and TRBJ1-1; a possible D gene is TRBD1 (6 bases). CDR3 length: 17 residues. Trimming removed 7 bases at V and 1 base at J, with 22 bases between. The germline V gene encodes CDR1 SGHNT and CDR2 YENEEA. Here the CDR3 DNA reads TGTGCCAGCACCCTGGACAGTCCGTTATTTTGGAACACTGAAGCTTTCTTT. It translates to CASTLDSPLFWNTEAFF. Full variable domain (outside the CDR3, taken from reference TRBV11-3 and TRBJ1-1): EAGVVQSPRYKIIEKKQPVAFWCNPISGHNTLYWYLQNLGQGPELLIRYENEEAVDDSQLPKDRFSAERLKGVDSTLKIQPAELGDSAVYLCASTLDSPLFWNTEAFFGQGTRLTVV.